The rows below give T cell receptor beta chains drawn from one sample of a study of CD8+CD57+ T cells in acquired aplastic anemia. TCRdb analysed the reads with MiXCR anew, one entry per CDR3 protein. The repertoire holds about 120,000 distinct CDR3 sequences, about two fifths seen once, with roughly 3% in the top ten. Sequenced input: sorted CD4+, CD8+, or CD8+CD57+ T cells (not recorded which) from PBMCs. These receptor sequences come from a human donor with aplastic anemia. Both conserved end residues are part of each CDR3. Fields, in order: V gene, D gene, J gene, clone size, CDR3 protein, CDR3 DNA. A D gene is named only where the DNA matches it firmly. Rows give clone size only sometimes, using once, few, many, or a class for an expanded clone.

v_gene: TRBV4-2
d_gene: NA
j_gene: TRBJ1-5
abundance: NA
CDR3aa: CASSQGQSGIPQHF
CDR3nt: TGTGCCAGCAGCCAAGGACAGTCTGGGATACCCCAGCATTTT

v_gene: TRBV24-1
d_gene: TRBD2
j_gene: TRBJ2-3
abundance: many
CDR3aa: CATSDPLQRGGLTDTQYF
CDR3nt: TGTGCCACCAGTGATCCCCTCCAGCGGGGGGGTCTCACAGATACGCAGTATTTT

v_gene: TRBV4-2
d_gene: NA
j_gene: TRBJ2-2
abundance: NA
CDR3aa: CASSQPGPTNTGELFF
CDR3nt: TGTGCCAGCAGCCAACCGGGACCTACGAACACCGGGGAGCTGTTTTTT

v_gene: TRBV7-7
d_gene: NA
j_gene: TRBJ2-1
abundance: many
CDR3aa: CASSLLGRGHEQFF
CDR3nt: TGTGCCAGCAGCTTACTCGGAAGGGGCCATGAGCAGTTCTTC

v_gene: TRBV24-1
d_gene: NA
j_gene: TRBJ1-2
abundance: NA
CDR3aa: CATSERSSYYGYTF
CDR3nt: TGTGCCACCAGTGAAAGGAGCAGTTACTATGGCTACACCTTC

v_gene: TRBV20-1
d_gene: NA
j_gene: TRBJ1-6
abundance: many
CDR3aa: CSATTRGQSPLHF
CDR3nt: TGCAGTGCAACCACAAGGGGCCAATCACCCCTCCACTTT

v_gene: TRBV4-2
d_gene: NA
j_gene: TRBJ2-1
abundance: many
CDR3aa: CASSLSTFPSYNEQFF
CDR3nt: TGTGCCAGCAGCCTATCGACTTTCCCCTCCTACAATGAGCAGTTCTTC

v_gene: TRBV5-6
d_gene: NA
j_gene: TRBJ1-5
abundance: many
CDR3aa: CASSRFTSSNQPQHF
CDR3nt: TGTGCCAGCAGCCGTTTTACTTCTAGCAATCAGCCCCAGCATTTT

v_gene: TRBV7-2
d_gene: NA
j_gene: TRBJ2-3
abundance: many
CDR3aa: CASSLAVSQLGDTQYF
CDR3nt: TGTGCCAGCAGCTTAGCGGTATCACAGTTGGGGGATACGCAGTATTTT

v_gene: TRBV2
d_gene: NA
j_gene: TRBJ1-1
abundance: NA
CDR3aa: CASMFGGRATEAFF
CDR3nt: TGTGCCAGCATGTTCGGGGGGAGGGCAACTGAAGCTTTCTTT

v_gene: TRBV20-1
d_gene: NA
j_gene: TRBJ2-2
abundance: many
CDR3aa: CSTNRNRNTGELFF
CDR3nt: TGCAGTACCAATCGAAACAGGAACACCGGGGAGCTGTTTTTT

v_gene: TRBV19
d_gene: TRBD2
j_gene: TRBJ2-5
abundance: NA
CDR3aa: CASKTSGGLQETQYF
CDR3nt: TGTGCCAGTAAGACTAGCGGGGGTCTCCAAGAGACCCAGTACTTC

v_gene: TRBV5-4
d_gene: NA
j_gene: TRBJ1-2
abundance: many
CDR3aa: CASSRVGGNYGYTF
CDR3nt: TGTGCCAGCAGCCGTGTCGGGGGAAACTATGGCTACACCTTC

v_gene: TRBV19
d_gene: NA
j_gene: TRBJ2-1
abundance: many
CDR3aa: CASSFQGYEQFF
CDR3nt: TGTGCCAGTAGTTTTCAGGGGTATGAGCAGTTCTTC

v_gene: TRBV7-9
d_gene: NA
j_gene: TRBJ2-7
abundance: NA
CDR3aa: CASSLLGPEQYF
CDR3nt: TGTGCCAGCAGCTTACTGGGCCCCGAGCAGTACTTC

v_gene: TRBV24-1
d_gene: NA
j_gene: TRBJ2-3
abundance: NA
CDR3aa: CATSDPGWYTDTQYF
CDR3nt: TGTGCCACCAGTGATCCAGGGTGGTACACAGATACGCAGTATTTT

v_gene: TRBV2
d_gene: NA
j_gene: TRBJ1-1
abundance: NA
CDR3aa: CASKEQMNTEAFF
CDR3nt: TGTGCCAGCAAAGAACAGATGAACACTGAAGCTTTCTTT

v_gene: TRBV29-1
d_gene: TRBD1
j_gene: TRBJ1-4
abundance: NA
CDR3aa: CSVGTGWDEKLFF
CDR3nt: TGCAGCGTCGGGACAGGGTGGGATGAAAAACTGTTTTTT

v_gene: TRBV15
d_gene: NA
j_gene: TRBJ1-5
abundance: NA
CDR3aa: CATSRDLVPRNQPQHF
CDR3nt: TGTGCCACCAGCAGAGACTTGGTACCCCGCAATCAGCCCCAGCATTTT

v_gene: TRBV24-1
d_gene: TRBD2
j_gene: TRBJ2-1
abundance: many
CDR3aa: CATSDGRGGRHNEQFF
CDR3nt: TGTGCCACCAGTGACGGGCGGGGGGGCCGACACAATGAGCAGTTCTTC

v_gene: TRBV12-3/TRBV12-4
d_gene: TRBD2
j_gene: TRBJ2-5
abundance: many
CDR3aa: CASSLSGKTQYF
CDR3nt: TGTGCCAGCAGTTTAAGCGGGAAGACCCAGTACTTC

v_gene: TRBV19
d_gene: TRBD1
j_gene: TRBJ1-1
abundance: many
CDR3aa: CASSISRDRGIAFF
CDR3nt: TGTGCCAGTAGTATCTCCCGGGACAGGGGTATCGCTTTCTTT

v_gene: TRBV2
d_gene: TRBD1
j_gene: TRBJ1-1
abundance: many
CDR3aa: CASSTGTANTEAFF
CDR3nt: TGTGCCAGCAGTACCGGGACAGCCAACACTGAAGCTTTCTTT

v_gene: TRBV18
d_gene: NA
j_gene: TRBJ2-5
abundance: NA
CDR3aa: CASSPGVEETQYF
CDR3nt: TGTGCCAGCTCACCGGGGGTGGAGGAGACCCAGTACTTC

v_gene: TRBV4-1
d_gene: NA
j_gene: TRBJ2-7
abundance: NA
CDR3aa: CASSRASYEQYF
CDR3nt: TGCGCCAGCAGCAGGGCCTCCTACGAGCAGTACTTC